Shown below are 20 T cell receptor beta chains from a single sample sequenced in a study of regulatory T cells in long-lasting Graves disease. Libraries of TCR beta came from iRepertoire HTBI primers plus Arm-PCR of CDR3 regions. MiXCR was run by TCRdb on the multiplex PCR reads, yielding one entry per CDR3 protein. Of about 310,000 distinct CDR3 sequences in the sample, under 25% were seen once. Time point here: persistent/refractory GD, antithyroid drugs over 5 years with positive TRAb. Construction of the TCR library relied on RNA isolated from PBMCs. Sequenced material: peripheral blood mononuclear cells (PBMCs), taken when the disease was refractory, from a patient treated with antithyroid drugs. The receptors were sampled from a female donor with Graves disease.

The rearrangement uses TRBV28 and TRBJ2-5; D is possibly TRBD2 (6 bases). CDR3 length: 12 amino acids. CDR1 and CDR2 (germline): MDHEN, SYDVKM. V shed 5 bases and J shed 5 bases, with 9 bases lying between them. CDR3 DNA sequence: TGTGCCAGCAGTGGGGGGATGGAGACCCAGTACTTC. This encodes CASSGGMETQYF.

This clonotype turned up a few times. The chain employs TRBV28 and TRBJ2-5, with 7 bases fitting TRBD1. This CDR3 comprises 16 residues. V gave up 5 bases and J gave up 7 bases; unmatched junction bases: 16. CDR1 is MDHEN, CDR2 SYDVKM, per germline. As DNA, the CDR3 is TGTGCCAGCAGTCGTACAAATACAGGGGAGTGGGGGACCCAGTACTTC. Protein sequence: CASSRTNTGEWGTQYF.

The J gene is TRBJ2-1, the V gene TRBV29-1, with D uncertain. The germline V gene encodes CDR1 SQVTM and CDR2 ANQGSEA. The CDR3 is made up of 13 amino acids. V was cut by 7 bases and J by 0 bases, with 10 bases left in between. For the CDR3, the DNA is TGCAGCGCCCCTCGGAGCTCCTACAATGAGCAGTTCTTC. It specifies CSAPRSSYNEQFF.

This clonotype was detected many times. V usage is TRBV6-1 and J usage is TRBJ2-7; D is unclear. The CDR3 totals 14 residues. The germline V gene has CDR1 MNHNS and CDR2 SASEGT. V was pared by 6 bases and J by 3 bases, with 15 bases between. The CDR3 nucleotides are TGTGCCAGCAGAGGTGGGCAGTCCTTCTACGAGCAGTACTTC. Translation: CASRGGQSFYEQYF.

The rearrangement uses TRBV28 and TRBJ2-1; the D call may be TRBD1 or TRBD2 (5 bases each). The CDR3 spans 13 residues. Per germline, CDR1 MDHEN and CDR2 SYDVKM. V was trimmed by 7 bases and J by 0 bases, leaving 7 bases between them. The CDR3 sequence: CASTRGSYNEQFF. CDR3 sequence (DNA): TGTGCCAGCACGAGGGGCTCCTACAATGAGCAGTTCTTC.

This rearrangement joins TRBV28 to TRBJ2-5, with D unclear. The length of the CDR3 is 13 residues. Germline-derived CDR1 and CDR2 are MDHEN and SYDVKM. V lost 5 bases to trimming and J lost 2 bases, with 9 bases between them. Here the CDR3 reads CASSDLLQETQYF. As DNA, the CDR3 is TGTGCCAGCAGTGACCTCTTACAAGAGACCCAGTACTTC.

This clonotype was observed many times. The chain is built from TRBV2 and TRBJ2-2, with D perhaps assigned TRBD1 or TRBD2 (5 bases each). CDR1 is SNHLY, CDR2 FYNNEI, per germline. V lost 2 bases, J lost 0 bases, and 10 bases lay in between. The length of the CDR3 is 16 residues. DNA for the CDR3: TGTGCCAGCAGTGAATTGGGGACCACGAACACCGGGGAGCTGTTTTTT. It translates to CASSELGTTNTGELFF.

At least ten counts were recorded for this clonotype. The V gene is TRBV7-2, the J gene TRBJ2-5, with TRBD2 identical over 7 bases. The CDR3 extends over 15 amino acids. The V gene end was trimmed by 1 base and the J gene end by 5 bases; junction bases not matched to a gene: 7. Germline V CDR1 and CDR2: SGHTA, FQGNSA. CDR3 coding DNA: TGTGCCAGCAGCTTAGGCGGGAGTTTTATTGAGACCCAGTACTTC. Translation: CASSLGGSFIETQYF.

This clonotype is a singleton in its sample. V usage is TRBV28 and J usage is TRBJ2-1; 7 bases fit TRBD1. In germline, CDR1 is MDHEN, CDR2 SYDVKM. The CDR3 contains 13 residues. V was clipped by 6 bases and J by 4 bases; unmatched bases: 3. The CDR3 reads CASRATGYNEQFF. The CDR3 DNA reads as TGTGCCAGCAGAGCGACAGGGTACAATGAGCAGTTCTTC.

This clonotype was seen ten or more times. This chain uses TRBV20-1 with TRBJ2-7; 9 nucleotides line up with TRBD2. This CDR3 contains 17 residues. The germline V gene encodes CDR1 DFQATT and CDR2 SNEGSKA (reference sequence). The ends lost 0 bases at V and 4 bases at J; junction bases unmatched: 13. In DNA, the CDR3 is TGCAGTGCTAGAGATTCGGGACTAGCAATGAGGGGATACGAGCAGTACTTC. Translated, it gives CSARDSGLAMRGYEQYF.

This clonotype occurred a few times. The gene calls are TRBV7-9 and TRBJ2-2; D tentatively fits TRBD1 or TRBD2 (5 bases each). The CDR3 has 15 residues. The germline V and J ends were trimmed by 5 bases and 1 base, with 11 bases remaining between them. Germline V gene lookup returns CDR1 SEHNR and CDR2 FQNEAQ (reference sequence). CDR3 loop: CASSTGRQNTGELFF. The CDR3 nucleotides are TGTGCCAGCAGCACGGGACGACAGAACACCGGGGAGCTGTTTTTT.

This clonotype was detected a few times. This rearrangement joins TRBV29-1 to TRBJ2-2; D is undetermined. V shed 3 bases and J shed 6 bases, with 8 bases lying between them. There are 12 residues in the CDR3. CDR1 is SQVTM and CDR2 is ANQGSEA in the germline V gene. CDR3 nucleotide sequence: TGCAGCGTTGAGGTTGTGGCCGGGGAGCTGTTTTTT. Residues: CSVEVVAGELFF.

This clonotype was found a few times. V gene TRBV18 combines with J gene TRBJ1-2; D gene ambiguous. This CDR3 is 15 amino acids long. V was cut by 6 bases and J by 4 bases, with 18 bases left in between. The germline V gene has CDR1 KGHSH and CDR2 LQKENI. The CDR3 region is CASSLPVAGSYGYTF. The DNA of the CDR3 is TGTGCCAGCTCCCTCCCTGTGGCAGGTTCCTATGGCTACACCTTC.

This clonotype was observed a few times. The V gene is TRBV20-1, the J gene TRBJ2-7; 8 bases agree with TRBD1. The trim removed 1 base at V and 3 bases at J, leaving 5 bases unmatched. The CDR3 loop spans 14 amino acids. CDR1 DFQATT and CDR2 SNEGSKA come from the germline V gene (reference sequence). In DNA, the CDR3 is TGCAGTGCTAGAGGAGTGACAGGGGTCTACGAGCAGTACTTC. This codes for CSARGVTGVYEQYF.

This clonotype has a count of ten or more. The rearrangement uses TRBV2 and TRBJ2-7; D is perhaps TRBD1 (6 bases). CDR3 size: 13 residues. The V end lost 7 bases, the J end lost 6 bases, and 16 bases lay between the germline ends. The germline V gene encodes CDR1 SNHLY and CDR2 FYNNEI. CDR3 nucleotide sequence: TGTGCCAGCAAGACAGGCGGCTGGGGCGAGCAGTACTTC. This translates into CASKTGGWGEQYF.

This clonotype was counted at least ten times. J is TRBJ2-7 and V is TRBV28, with 12 bases fitting TRBD2. V lost 6 bases and J lost 3; bases outside the gene matches: 6. Germline values: CDR1 MDHEN, CDR2 SYDVKM. CDR3 length: 15 residues. In DNA form, the CDR3 reads TGTGCCAGCAGCTACGCTAGCGGGGGGGACTACGAGCAGTACTTC. It yields the protein CASSYASGGDYEQYF. The whole variable domain, remainder taken from reference TRBV28 and TRBJ2-7, is DVKVTQSSRYLVKRTGEKVFLECVQDMDHENMFWYRQDPGLGLRLIYFSYDVKMKEKGDIPEGYSVSREKKERFSLILESASTNQTSMYLCASSYASGGDYEQYFGPGTRLTVT.

This clonotype has a count of ten or more. The V and J genes are TRBV12-3 or TRBV12-4 and TRBJ1-5, with D unresolved. V was shortened by 5 bases and J by 7 bases, with 9 bases between the two germline ends. CDR3 size: 12 residues. CDR3 sequence (DNA): TGTGCCAGCAGTCCGCCCCGCCAGCCCCAGCATTTT. Translating it yields CASSPPRQPQHF.

The J gene is TRBJ2-3, the V gene TRBV20-1; D gene ambiguous. There are 15 residues in the CDR3. The germline gives CDR1 DFQATT, CDR2 SNEGSKA (reference sequence). Trimming removed 6 bases at V and 3 bases at J, with 19 bases between. The CDR3 sequence is CSAPSLTTLTDTQYF. The CDR3, as DNA: TGCAGTGCCCCTTCCCTAACGACCCTGACAGATACGCAGTATTTT.

This clonotype was seen a handful of times. The J gene is TRBJ1-6, the V gene TRBV9, with a possible D match to TRBD1 (5 bases). Germline V lookup: CDR1 SGDLS, CDR2 YYNGEE. The CDR3 runs 14 residues. Trimming took off 6 bases at V and 8 bases at J, with 15 bases between the two ends. The CDR3 DNA reads TGTGCCAGCACCACAGGCACCGACGATTCACCCCTCCACTTT. It yields the protein CASTTGTDDSPLHF.

This clonotype was counted only a few times. The chain recombines TRBV20-1 with TRBJ1-2; no firm D call. The CDR3 has 11 amino acids. Per germline, CDR1 DFQATT and CDR2 SNEGSKA (reference sequence). Deletions cut 6 bases from V and 2 bases from J, with 7 bases between. CDR3 sequence: CSAEWNYGYTF. CDR3 DNA sequence: TGCAGTGCGGAGTGGAACTATGGCTACACCTTC.